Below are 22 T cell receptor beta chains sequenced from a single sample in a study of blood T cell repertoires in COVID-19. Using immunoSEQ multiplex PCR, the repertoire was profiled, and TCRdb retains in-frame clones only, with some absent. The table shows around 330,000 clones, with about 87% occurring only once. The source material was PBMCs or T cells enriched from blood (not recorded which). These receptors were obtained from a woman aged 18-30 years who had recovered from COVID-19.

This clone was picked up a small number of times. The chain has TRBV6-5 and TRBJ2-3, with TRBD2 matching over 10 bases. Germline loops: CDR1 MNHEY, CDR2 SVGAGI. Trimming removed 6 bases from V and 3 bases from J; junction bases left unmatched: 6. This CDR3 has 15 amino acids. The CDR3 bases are TGTGCCAGCAGGGCAGGGACTAGCGAGACAGATACGCAGTATTTT. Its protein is CASRAGTSETDTQYF.

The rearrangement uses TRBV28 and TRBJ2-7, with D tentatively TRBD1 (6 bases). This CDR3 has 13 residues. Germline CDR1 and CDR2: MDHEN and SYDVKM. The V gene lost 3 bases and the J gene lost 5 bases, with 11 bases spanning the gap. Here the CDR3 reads CASSFRGFHEQYF. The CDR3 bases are TGTGCCAGCAGTTTTAGGGGGTTCCACGAGCAGTACTTC.

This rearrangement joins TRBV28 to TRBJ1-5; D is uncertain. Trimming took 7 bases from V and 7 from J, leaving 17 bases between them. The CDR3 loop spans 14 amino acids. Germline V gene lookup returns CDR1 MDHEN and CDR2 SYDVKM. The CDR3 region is CASNYPSGYQPQHF. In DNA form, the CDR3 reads TGTGCCAGCAACTATCCTTCGGGTTACCAGCCCCAGCATTTT.

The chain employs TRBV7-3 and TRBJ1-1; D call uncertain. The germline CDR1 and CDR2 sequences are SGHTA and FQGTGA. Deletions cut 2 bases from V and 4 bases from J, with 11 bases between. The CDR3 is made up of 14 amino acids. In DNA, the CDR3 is TGTGCCAGCAGCTTATCTGCCGCGGGCACTGAAGCTTTCTTT. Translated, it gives CASSLSAAGTEAFF.

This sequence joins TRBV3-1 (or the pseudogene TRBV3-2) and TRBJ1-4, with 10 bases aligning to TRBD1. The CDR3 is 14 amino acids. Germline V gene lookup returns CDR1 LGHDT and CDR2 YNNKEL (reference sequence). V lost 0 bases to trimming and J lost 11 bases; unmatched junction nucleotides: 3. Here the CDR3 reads CASSQEDRGLKLFF. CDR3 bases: TGTGCCAGCAGCCAAGAGGACAGGGGGTTGAAACTGTTTTTT.

DNA of the CDR3: TGTGCCAGCAGTTTATACCCAGGCAACACTGAAGCTTTCTTT. This encodes CASSLYPGNTEAFF. The chain joins TRBV28 to TRBJ1-1, with D uncertain. Germline V CDR1 and CDR2: MDHEN, SYDVKM. This CDR3 is 14 amino acids long. V lost 1 base and J lost 2, with 8 bases in between. Using reference TRBV28 and TRBJ1-1 for the parts outside the CDR3, the full variable domain is DVKVTQSSRYLVKRTGEKVFLECVQDMDHENMFWYRQDPGLGLRLIYFSYDVKMKEKGDIPEGYSVSREKKERFSLILESASTNQTSMYLCASSLYPGNTEAFFGQGTRLTVV.

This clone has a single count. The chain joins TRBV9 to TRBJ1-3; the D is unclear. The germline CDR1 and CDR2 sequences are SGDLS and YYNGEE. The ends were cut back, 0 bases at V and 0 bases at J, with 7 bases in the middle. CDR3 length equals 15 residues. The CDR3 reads CASSVEPGSGNTIYF. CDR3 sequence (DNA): TGTGCCAGCAGCGTAGAACCGGGCTCTGGAAACACCATATATTTT.

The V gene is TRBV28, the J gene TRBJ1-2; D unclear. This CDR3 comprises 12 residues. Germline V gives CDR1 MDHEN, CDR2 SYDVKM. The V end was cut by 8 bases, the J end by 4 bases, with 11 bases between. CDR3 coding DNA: TGTGCCAGCCGACCAGGCTCCTATGGCTACACCTTC. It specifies CASRPGSYGYTF.

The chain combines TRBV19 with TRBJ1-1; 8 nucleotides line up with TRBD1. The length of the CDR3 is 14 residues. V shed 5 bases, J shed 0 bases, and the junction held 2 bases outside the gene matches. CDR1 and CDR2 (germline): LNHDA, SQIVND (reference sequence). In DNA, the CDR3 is TGTGCCAGTAGTGGACAGGGCATGAACACTGAAGCTTTCTTT. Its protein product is CASSGQGMNTEAFF.

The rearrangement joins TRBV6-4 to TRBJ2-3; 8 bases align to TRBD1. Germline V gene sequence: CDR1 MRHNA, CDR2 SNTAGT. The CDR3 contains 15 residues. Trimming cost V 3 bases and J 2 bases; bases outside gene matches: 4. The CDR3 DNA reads TGTGCCAGCAGTGATAGGACAGGGAACACAGATACGCAGTATTTT. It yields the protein CASSDRTGNTDTQYF.

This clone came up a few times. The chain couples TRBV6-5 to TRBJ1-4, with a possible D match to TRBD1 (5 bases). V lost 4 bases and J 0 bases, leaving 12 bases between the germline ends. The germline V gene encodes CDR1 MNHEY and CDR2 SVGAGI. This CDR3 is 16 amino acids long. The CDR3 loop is CASSSRRGSTNEKLFF. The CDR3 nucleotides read TGTGCCAGCAGTTCGCGGAGGGGCTCAACTAATGAAAAACTGTTTTTT.

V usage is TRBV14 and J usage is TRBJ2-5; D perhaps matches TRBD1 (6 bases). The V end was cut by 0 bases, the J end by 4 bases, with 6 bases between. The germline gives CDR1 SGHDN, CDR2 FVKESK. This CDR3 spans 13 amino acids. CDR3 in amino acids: CASSQDRGETQYF. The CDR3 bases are TGTGCCAGCAGCCAAGACAGGGGAGAGACCCAGTACTTC.

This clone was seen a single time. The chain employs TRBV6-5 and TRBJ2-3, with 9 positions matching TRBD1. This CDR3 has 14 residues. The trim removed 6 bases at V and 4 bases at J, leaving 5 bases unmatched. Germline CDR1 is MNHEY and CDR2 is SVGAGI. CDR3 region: CASRDRGGPDTQYF. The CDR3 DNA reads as TGTGCCAGCAGGGACAGGGGAGGGCCAGATACGCAGTATTTT.

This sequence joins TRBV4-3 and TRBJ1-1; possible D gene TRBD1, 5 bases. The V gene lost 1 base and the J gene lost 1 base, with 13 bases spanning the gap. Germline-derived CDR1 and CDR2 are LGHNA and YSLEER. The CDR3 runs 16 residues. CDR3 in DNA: TGCGCCAGCAGCCAAGCTTCGTGGGGCCCGAACACTGAAGCTTTCTTT. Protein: CASSQASWGPNTEAFF.

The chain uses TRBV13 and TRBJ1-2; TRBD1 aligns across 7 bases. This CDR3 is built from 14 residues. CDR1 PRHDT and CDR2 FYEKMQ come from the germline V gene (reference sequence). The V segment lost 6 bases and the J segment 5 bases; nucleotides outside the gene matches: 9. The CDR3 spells CASRPTGTDYGYTF. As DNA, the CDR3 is TGTGCCAGCAGACCGACCGGGACAGATTATGGCTACACCTTC.

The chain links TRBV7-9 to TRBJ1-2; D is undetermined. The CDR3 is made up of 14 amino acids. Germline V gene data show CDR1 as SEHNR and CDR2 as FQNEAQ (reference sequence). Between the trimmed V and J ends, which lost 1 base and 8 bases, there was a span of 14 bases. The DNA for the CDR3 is TGTGCCAGCAGCTTAGAGTGGATCAGCGGGGGCTACACCTTC. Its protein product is CASSLEWISGGYTF.

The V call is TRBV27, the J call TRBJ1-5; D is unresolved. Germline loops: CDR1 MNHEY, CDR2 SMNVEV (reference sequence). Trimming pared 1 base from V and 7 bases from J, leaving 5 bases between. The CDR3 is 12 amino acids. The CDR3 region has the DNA TGTGCCAGCAGTTTATTGGGCCAGCCCCAGCATTTT. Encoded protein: CASSLLGQPQHF.

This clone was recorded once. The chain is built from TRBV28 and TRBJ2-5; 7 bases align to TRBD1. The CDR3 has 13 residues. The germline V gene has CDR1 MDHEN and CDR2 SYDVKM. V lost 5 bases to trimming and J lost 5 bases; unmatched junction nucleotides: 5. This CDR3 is CASSPPGQETQYF. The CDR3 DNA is TGTGCCAGCAGTCCTCCGGGACAGGAGACCCAGTACTTC.

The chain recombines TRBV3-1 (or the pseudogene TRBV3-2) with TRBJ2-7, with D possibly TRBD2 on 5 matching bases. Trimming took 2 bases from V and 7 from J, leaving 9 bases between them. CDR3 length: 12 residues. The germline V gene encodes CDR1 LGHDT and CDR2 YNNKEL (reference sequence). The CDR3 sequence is CASSQSSGEQYF. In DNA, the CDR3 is TGTGCCAGCAGCCAATCCTCGGGGGAGCAGTACTTC.

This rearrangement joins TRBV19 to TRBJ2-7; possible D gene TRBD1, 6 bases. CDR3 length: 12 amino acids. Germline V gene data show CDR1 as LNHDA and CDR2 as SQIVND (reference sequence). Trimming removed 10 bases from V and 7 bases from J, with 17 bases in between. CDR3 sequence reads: CATQGQPLEQYF. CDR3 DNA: TGTGCCACCCAGGGGCAGCCTCTGGAGCAGTACTTC.

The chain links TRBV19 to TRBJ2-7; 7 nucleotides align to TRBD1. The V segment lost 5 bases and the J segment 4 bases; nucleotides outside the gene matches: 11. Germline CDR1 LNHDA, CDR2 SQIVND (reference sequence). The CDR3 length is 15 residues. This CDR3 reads CASSLSTGYGYEQYF. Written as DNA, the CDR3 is TGTGCCAGTAGTCTTTCGACAGGGTACGGGTACGAGCAGTACTTC.

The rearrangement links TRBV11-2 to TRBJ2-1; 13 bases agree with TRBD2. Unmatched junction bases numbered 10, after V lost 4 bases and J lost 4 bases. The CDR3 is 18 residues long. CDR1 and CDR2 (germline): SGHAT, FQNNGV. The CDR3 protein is CASSSRTSGGRFYNEQFF. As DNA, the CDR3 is TGTGCCAGCAGCTCCAGGACTAGCGGGGGCAGATTTTACAATGAGCAGTTCTTC.